The entry that follows covers one T cell receptor beta chain sequence. Its antigen remains unidentified. PCR was performed using 60 Vbeta and 13 Jbeta primers. Clones were read by immunoSEQ multiplex PCR, and TCRdb kept only the in-frame ones, dropping some. This sample has a few hundred thousand clones, with over 90% found just once. The sample comes from a study of cytomegalovirus exposure and HLA in healthy donors. Study-level findings and limits: The authors later linked a missense DCLRE1C variant to TCR beta V- and J-gene trimming. In vitro testing confirmed a few CMV-associated chains as specific for CMV antigens.

The ends were cut back, 8 bases at V and 5 bases at J, with 4 bases in the middle. Germline V CDR1 and CDR2: SGHTA, FQGTGA. The CDR3 length is 9 residues. Sequenced: PBMCs. The V call is TRBV7-3, the J call TRBJ2-7, with unresolved D. This clonotype originated in a girl aged 2-9 years in good health and CMV-seronegative. The chain's CDR3 is CASPNEQYF. DNA for the CDR3: TGTGCCAGCCCCAACGAGCAGTACTTC. Filled out from reference TRBV7-3 and TRBJ2-7, the complete variable domain reads GAGVSQTPSNKVTEKGKYVELRCDPISGHTALYWYRQSLGQGPEFLIYFQGTGAADDSGLPNDRFFAVRPEGSVSTLKIQRTERGDSAVYLCASPNEQYFGPGTRLTVT.